This note documents a single T cell receptor (beta chain) sequence. Exclusions: uncontrolled infection, other autoimmune disease, pregnancy, lactation. This entry belongs to a study of T cells in Graves' hyperthyroidism and ophthalmopathy. Per germline, CDR1 MNHEY and CDR2 SVGAGI. V lost 3 bases and J 4 bases, leaving 9 bases between the germline ends. The CDR3 has 13 residues. Regions amplified from RNA transcripts were the TCR beta CDR3 regions. In the first-round RT-PCR of the TCR CDR3, the HTBI primer set was used. Using its own MiXCR run on the multiplex PCR reads, TCRdb lists one record per CDR3 protein. This table has 600,000 or so distinct CDR3 sequences, just over 45% appearing once.

The sample comprised peripheral blood or thyroid tissue (not recorded which). The chain carries TRBV6-5 and TRBJ1-1; unclear D gene. This receptor was taken from a woman younger than 30 with Graves' hyperthyroidism. For the CDR3, the DNA is TGTGCCAGCAGTTATCTTAGGAGCACTGAAGCTTTCTTT. This codes for CASSYLRSTEAFF.